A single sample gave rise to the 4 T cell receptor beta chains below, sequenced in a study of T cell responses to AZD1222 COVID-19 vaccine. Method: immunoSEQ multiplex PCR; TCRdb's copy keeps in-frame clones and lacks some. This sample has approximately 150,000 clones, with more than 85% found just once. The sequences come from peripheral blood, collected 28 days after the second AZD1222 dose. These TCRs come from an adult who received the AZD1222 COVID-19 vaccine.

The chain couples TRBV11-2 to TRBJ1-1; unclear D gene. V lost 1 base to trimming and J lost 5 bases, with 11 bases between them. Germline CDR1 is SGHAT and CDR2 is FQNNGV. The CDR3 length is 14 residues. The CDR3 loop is CASSLGVGRTEAFF. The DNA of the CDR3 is TGTGCCAGCAGCTTAGGTGTGGGTAGGACTGAAGCTTTCTTT.

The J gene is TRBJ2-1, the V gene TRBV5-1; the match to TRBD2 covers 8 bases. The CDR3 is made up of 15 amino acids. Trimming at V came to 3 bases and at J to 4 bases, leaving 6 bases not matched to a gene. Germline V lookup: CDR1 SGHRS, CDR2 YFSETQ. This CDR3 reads CASSSLAGGYNEQFF. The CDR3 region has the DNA TGCGCCAGCAGCTCGCTAGCGGGTGGGTACAATGAGCAGTTCTTC.

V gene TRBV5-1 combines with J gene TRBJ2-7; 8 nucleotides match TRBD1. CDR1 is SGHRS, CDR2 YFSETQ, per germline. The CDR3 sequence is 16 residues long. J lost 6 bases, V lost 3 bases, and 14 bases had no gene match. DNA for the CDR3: TGCGCCAGCAGCTGGGGGTTGGACAGGGTCTTGGGCGAGCAGTACTTC. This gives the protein CASSWGLDRVLGEQYF.

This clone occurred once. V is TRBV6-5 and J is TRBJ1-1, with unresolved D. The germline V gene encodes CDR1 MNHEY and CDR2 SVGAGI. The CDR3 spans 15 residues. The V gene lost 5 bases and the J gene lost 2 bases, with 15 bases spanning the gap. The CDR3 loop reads CASSILVISNTEAFF. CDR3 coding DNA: TGTGCCAGCAGTATACTAGTGATTTCTAACACTGAAGCTTTCTTT.